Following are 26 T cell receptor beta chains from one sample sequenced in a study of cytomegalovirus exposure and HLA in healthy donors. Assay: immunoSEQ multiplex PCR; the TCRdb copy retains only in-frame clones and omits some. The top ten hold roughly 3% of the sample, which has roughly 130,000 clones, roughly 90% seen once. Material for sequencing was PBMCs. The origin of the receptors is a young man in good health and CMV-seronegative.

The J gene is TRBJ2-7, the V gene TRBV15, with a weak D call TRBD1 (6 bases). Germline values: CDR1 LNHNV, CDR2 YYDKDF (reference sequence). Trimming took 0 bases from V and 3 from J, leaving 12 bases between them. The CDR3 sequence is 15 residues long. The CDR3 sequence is CATSRDRDIRYEQYF. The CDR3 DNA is TGTGCCACCAGCAGAGATCGGGACATTCGCTACGAGCAGTACTTC. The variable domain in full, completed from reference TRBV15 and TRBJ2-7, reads DAMVIQNPRYQVTQFGKPVTLSCSQTLNHNVMYWYQQKSSQAPKLLFHYYDKDFNNEADTPDNFQSRRPNTSFCFLDIRSPGLGDTAMYLCATSRDRDIRYEQYFGPGTRLTVT.

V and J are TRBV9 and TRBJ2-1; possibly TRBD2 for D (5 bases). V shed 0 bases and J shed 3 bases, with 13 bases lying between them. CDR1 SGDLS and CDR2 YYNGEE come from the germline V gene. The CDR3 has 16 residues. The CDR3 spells CASSVASGAGYNEQFF. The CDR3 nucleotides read TGTGCCAGCAGCGTAGCCAGCGGAGCCGGCTACAATGAGCAGTTCTTC.

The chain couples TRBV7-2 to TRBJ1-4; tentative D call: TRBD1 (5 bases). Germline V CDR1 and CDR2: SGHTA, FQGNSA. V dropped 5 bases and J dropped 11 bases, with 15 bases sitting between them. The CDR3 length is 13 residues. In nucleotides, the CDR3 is TGTGCCAGCAGCCTAGACGGGGGGGTGAAACTGTTTTTT. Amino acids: CASSLDGGVKLFF. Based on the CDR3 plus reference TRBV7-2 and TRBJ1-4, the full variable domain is GAGVSQSPSNKVTEKGKDVELRCDPISGHTALYWYRQSLGQGLEFLIYFQGNSAPDKSGLPSDRFSAERTGGSVSTLTIQRTQQEDSAVYLCASSLDGGVKLFFGSGTQLSVL.

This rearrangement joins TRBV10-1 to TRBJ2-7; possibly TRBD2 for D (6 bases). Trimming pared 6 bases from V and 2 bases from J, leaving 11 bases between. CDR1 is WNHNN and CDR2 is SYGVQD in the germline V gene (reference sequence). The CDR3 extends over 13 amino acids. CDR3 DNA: TGCGCCAGCAGCCGGGACTCAGCCTACGAGCAGTACTTC. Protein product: CASSRDSAYEQYF.

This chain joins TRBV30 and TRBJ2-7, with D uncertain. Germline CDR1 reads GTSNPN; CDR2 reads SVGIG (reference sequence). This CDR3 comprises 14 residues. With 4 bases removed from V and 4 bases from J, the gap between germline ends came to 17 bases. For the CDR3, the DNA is TGTGCCTGGAATTCTTGGCAGTTCTCTTACGAGCAGTACTTC. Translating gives CAWNSWQFSYEQYF.

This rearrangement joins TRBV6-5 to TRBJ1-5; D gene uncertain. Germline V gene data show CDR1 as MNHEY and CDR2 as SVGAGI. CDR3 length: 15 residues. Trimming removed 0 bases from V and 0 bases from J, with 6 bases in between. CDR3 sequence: CASSYSRDSNQPQHF. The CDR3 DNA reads TGTGCCAGCAGTTACTCGAGAGATAGCAATCAGCCCCAGCATTTT.

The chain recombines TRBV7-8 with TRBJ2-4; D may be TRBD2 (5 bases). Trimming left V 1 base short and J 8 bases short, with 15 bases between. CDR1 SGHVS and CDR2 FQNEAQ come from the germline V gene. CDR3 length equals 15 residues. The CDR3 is CASSLVPHSRDIQYF. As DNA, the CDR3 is TGTGCCAGCAGCTTAGTGCCTCACTCGAGGGACATTCAGTACTTC.

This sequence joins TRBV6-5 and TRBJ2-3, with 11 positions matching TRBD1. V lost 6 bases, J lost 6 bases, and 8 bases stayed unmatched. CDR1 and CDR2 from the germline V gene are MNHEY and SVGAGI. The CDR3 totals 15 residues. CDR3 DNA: TGTGCCAGCAGCCCGGGGACAGGGGGTGGCGATACGCAGTATTTT. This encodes CASSPGTGGGDTQYF.

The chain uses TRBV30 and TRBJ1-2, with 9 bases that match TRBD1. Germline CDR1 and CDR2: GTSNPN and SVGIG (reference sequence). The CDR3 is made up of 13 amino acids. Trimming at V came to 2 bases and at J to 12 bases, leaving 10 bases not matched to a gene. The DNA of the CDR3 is TGTGCCTGGAGTCCAACCGGGACAGGGAGTGACACCTTC. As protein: CAWSPTGTGSDTF. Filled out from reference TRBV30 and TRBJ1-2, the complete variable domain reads SQTIHQWPATLVQPVGSPLSLECTVEGTSNPNLYWYRQAAGRGLQLLFYSVGIGQISSEVPQNLSASRPQDRQFILSSKKLLLSDSGFYLCAWSPTGTGSDTFGSGTRLTVV.

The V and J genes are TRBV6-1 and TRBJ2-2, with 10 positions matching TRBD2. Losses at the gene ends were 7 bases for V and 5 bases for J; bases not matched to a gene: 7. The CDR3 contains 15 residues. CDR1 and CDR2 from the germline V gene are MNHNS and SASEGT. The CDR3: CASTVAGGGTGELFF. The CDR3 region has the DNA TGTGCCAGCACCGTAGCGGGGGGCGGGACCGGGGAGCTGTTTTTT.

The CDR3 DNA reads TGCAGCGTTGAAGATCCCAAGCGGGGGTCCTACAATGAGCAGTTCTTC. Its protein is CSVEDPKRGSYNEQFF. This chain connects TRBV29-1 to TRBJ2-1; TRBD2 matches at 8 bases. CDR3 length: 16 amino acids. Germline V lookup: CDR1 SQVTM, CDR2 ANQGSEA. V lost 0 bases to trimming and J lost 1 base; unmatched junction nucleotides: 5.

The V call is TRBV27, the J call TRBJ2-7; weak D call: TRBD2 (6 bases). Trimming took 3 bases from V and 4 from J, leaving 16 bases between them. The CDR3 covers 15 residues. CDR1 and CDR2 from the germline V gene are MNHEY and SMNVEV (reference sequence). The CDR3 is CASSLVAEKIYEQYF. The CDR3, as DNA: TGTGCCAGCAGTTTGGTAGCGGAAAAGATATACGAGCAGTACTTC.

The CDR3 is CASSFSGRDQETQYF. CDR3 bases: TGTGCCAGCAGTTTTAGTGGGAGGGATCAAGAGACCCAGTACTTC. This sequence joins TRBV6-6 and TRBJ2-5; 7 positions match TRBD2. CDR1 and CDR2 from the germline V gene are MNHNY and SVGAGI (reference sequence). V shed 4 bases and J 2 bases; nucleotides not matched to a gene: 7. The CDR3 is 15 residues long.

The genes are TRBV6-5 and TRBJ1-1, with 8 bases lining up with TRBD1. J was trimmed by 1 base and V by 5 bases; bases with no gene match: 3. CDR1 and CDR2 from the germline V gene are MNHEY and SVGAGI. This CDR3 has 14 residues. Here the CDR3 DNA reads TGTGCCAGCAGTCGACAGGGGAGGAACACTGAAGCTTTCTTT. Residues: CASSRQGRNTEAFF.

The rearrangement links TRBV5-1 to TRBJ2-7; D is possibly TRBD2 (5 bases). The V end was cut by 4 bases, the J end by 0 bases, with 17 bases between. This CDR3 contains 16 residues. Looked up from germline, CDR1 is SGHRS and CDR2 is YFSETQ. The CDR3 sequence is CASSPIGGSASYEQYF. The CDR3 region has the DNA TGCGCCAGCAGCCCAATTGGAGGTTCTGCCTCCTACGAGCAGTACTTC.

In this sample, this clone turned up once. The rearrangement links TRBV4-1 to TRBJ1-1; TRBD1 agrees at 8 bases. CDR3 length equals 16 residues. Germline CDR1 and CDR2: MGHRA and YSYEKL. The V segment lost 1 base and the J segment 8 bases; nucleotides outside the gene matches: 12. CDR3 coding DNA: TGCGCCAGCAGCCAAGGGGACAGGAGTACCCTAGACGAAGCTTTCTTT. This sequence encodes CASSQGDRSTLDEAFF.

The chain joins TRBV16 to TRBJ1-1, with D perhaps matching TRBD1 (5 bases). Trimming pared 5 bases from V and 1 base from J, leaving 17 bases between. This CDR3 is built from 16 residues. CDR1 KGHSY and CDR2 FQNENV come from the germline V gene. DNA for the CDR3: TGTGCCAGCAGCTTCCAGGGTTTCCCTCCGAACACTGAAGCTTTCTTT. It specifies CASSFQGFPPNTEAFF.

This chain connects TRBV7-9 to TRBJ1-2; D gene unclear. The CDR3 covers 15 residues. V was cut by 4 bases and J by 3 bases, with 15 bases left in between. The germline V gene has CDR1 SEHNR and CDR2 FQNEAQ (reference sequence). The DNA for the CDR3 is TGTGCCAGCAGCTCCAATCTTGTGGGCGACTATGGCTACACCTTC. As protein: CASSSNLVGDYGYTF.

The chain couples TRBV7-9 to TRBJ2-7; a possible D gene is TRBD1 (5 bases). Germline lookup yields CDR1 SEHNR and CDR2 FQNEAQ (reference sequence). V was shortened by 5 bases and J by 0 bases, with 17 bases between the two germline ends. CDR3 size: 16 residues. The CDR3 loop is CASSRPSTVPSYEQYF. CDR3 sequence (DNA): TGTGCCAGCAGCCGACCTTCGACAGTACCCTCCTACGAGCAGTACTTC. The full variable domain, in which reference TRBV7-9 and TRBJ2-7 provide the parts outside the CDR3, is DTGVSQNPRHKITKRGQNVTFRCDPISEHNRLYWYRQTLGQGPEFLTYFQNEAQLEKSRLLSDRFSAERPKGSFSTLEIQRTEQGDSAMYLCASSRPSTVPSYEQYFGPGTRLTVT.

The CDR3 DNA is TGCAGCGTGGGGACACGGGGCGGTGAAGCTTTCTTT. Its translation: CSVGTRGGEAFF. The rearrangement links TRBV29-1 to TRBJ1-1, with D tentatively TRBD1 (6 bases). With 6 bases removed from V and 7 bases from J, the gap between germline ends came to 15 bases. Per the germline V gene, CDR1 is SQVTM and CDR2 is ANQGSEA. This CDR3 has 12 residues.

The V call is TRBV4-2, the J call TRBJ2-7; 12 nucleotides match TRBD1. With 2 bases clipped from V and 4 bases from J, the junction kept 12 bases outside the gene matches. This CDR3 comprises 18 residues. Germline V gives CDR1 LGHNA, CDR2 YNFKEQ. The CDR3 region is CASSQKGTGGEYGYEQYF. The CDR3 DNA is TGTGCCAGCAGCCAAAAAGGGACAGGGGGCGAGTACGGGTACGAGCAGTACTTC.

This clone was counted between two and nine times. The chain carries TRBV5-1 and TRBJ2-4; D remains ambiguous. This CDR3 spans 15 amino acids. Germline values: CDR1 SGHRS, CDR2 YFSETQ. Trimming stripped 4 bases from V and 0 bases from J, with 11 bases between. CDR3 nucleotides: TGCGCCAGCAGCGACCACAGATTAGCCAAAAACATTCAGTACTTC. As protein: CASSDHRLAKNIQYF.

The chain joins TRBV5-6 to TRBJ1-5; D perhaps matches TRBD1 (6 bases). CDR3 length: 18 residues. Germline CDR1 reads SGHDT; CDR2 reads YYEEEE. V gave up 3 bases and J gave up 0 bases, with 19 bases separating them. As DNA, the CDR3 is TGTGCCAGCAGCTCCCGTACGAGGGGGGGGTATAGCAATCAGCCCCAGCATTTT. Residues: CASSSRTRGGYSNQPQHF.

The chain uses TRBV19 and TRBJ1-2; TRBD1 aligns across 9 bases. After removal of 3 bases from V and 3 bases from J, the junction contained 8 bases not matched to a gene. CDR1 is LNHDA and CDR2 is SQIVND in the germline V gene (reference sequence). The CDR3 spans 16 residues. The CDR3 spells CASSIAPWTGDYGYTF. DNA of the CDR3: TGTGCCAGTAGTATCGCCCCATGGACAGGGGACTATGGCTACACCTTC.

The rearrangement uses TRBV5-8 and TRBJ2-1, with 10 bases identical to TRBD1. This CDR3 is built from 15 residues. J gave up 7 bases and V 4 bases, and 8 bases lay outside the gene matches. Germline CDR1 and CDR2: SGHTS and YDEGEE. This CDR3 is CASSLGTGVSNEQFF. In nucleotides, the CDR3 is TGTGCCAGCAGCCTGGGGACAGGGGTGAGTAATGAGCAGTTCTTC.

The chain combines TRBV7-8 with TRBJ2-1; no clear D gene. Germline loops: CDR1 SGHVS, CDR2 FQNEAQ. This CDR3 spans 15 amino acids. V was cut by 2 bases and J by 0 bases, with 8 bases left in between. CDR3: CASSLPPSSYNEQFF. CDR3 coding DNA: TGTGCCAGCAGCTTACCCCCGAGCTCCTACAATGAGCAGTTCTTC.